Each of the 31 T cell receptor beta chains below was sequenced from the same sample in a study of T cells in Graves' hyperthyroidism and ophthalmopathy. Regions amplified from RNA transcripts were the TCR beta CDR3 regions. TCR CDR3 regions were first amplified by RT-PCR with HTBI primers. TCRdb reprocessed the multiplex PCR reads with MiXCR, giving one entry per CDR3 protein. The table lists about 400,000 distinct CDR3 sequences, 15% to 18% of them singletons. The material sequenced was blood. These receptors were collected from a young woman with Graves' hyperthyroidism that later progressed to Graves' ophthalmopathy.

With respect to this clonotype: A read error may be the cause here, since a much bigger clone is one base away. The chain combines TRBV28 with TRBJ2-7; 11 nucleotides agree with TRBD2. The germline V gene encodes CDR1 MDHEN and CDR2 SYDVKM. The junction had 13 bases not matched to a gene; V was cut back by 2 bases and J by 1 base. The CDR3 is 19 amino acids. The CDR3 here is CASSLEASGRHQWSYEQYF. Written as DNA, the CDR3 is TGTGCCAGCAGTTTAGAGGCTAGCGGGAGGCACCAGTGGTCCTACGAGCAGTACTTC.

This clonotype was detected a few times. V and J are TRBV7-9 and TRBJ1-1, with 7 bases matching TRBD1. Losses at the gene ends were 1 base for V and 11 bases for J; bases not matched to a gene: 10. This CDR3 is built from 14 residues. CDR1 and CDR2 from the germline V gene are SEHNR and FQNEAQ (reference sequence). CDR3 nucleotide sequence: TGTGCCAGCAGCTTAGGGCGAGAGAGGGGGCTGGCTTTCTTT. It specifies CASSLGRERGLAFF.

This rearrangement joins TRBV28 to TRBJ2-1; 9 nucleotides line up with TRBD2. The CDR3 runs 19 residues. Unmatched junction bases numbered 15, after V lost 6 bases and J lost 0 bases. Germline V gives CDR1 MDHEN, CDR2 SYDVKM. In nucleotides, the CDR3 is TGTGCCAGCAGCTATCGACTAGCGGCTAACTTGATCTCCTACAATGAGCAGTTCTTC. Protein sequence: CASSYRLAANLISYNEQFF.

This clonotype was found many times. V gene TRBV30 combines with J gene TRBJ1-2; 9 bases agree with TRBD1. Germline-derived CDR1 and CDR2 are GTSNPN and SVGIG (reference sequence). The ends lost 4 bases at V and 5 bases at J; junction bases unmatched: 2. CDR3 length: 12 residues. In DNA form, the CDR3 reads TGTGCCTGGACGACAGGGGGGTATGGCTACACCTTC. It is translated as CAWTTGGYGYTF.

A few counts support this clonotype. The chain combines TRBV7-6 with TRBJ2-1, with TRBD2 matching over 12 bases. The CDR3 consists of 16 residues. V lost 5 bases, J lost 6 bases, and 8 bases stayed unmatched. In germline, CDR1 is SGHVS, CDR2 FNYEAQ. The CDR3 DNA is TGTGCCAGCAGCCCTCGACTAGCGGGAGTCCCCAATGAGCAGTTCTTC. Translation: CASSPRLAGVPNEQFF.

The CDR3 region is CASSDQYNSPLHF. The CDR3 DNA follows: TGTGCCAGCAGTGATCAGTATAATTCACCCCTCCACTTT. The chain combines TRBV2 with TRBJ1-6; D unclear. Germline lookup yields CDR1 SNHLY and CDR2 FYNNEI. V lost 3 bases and J lost 4, with 4 bases in between. The CDR3 contains 13 residues.

The rearrangement uses TRBV27 and TRBJ2-5; the match to TRBD1 covers 9 bases. CDR3 length: 16 amino acids. Germline V gives CDR1 MNHEY, CDR2 SMNVEV (reference sequence). Trimming took 6 bases from V and 5 from J; bases not matched to a gene: 13. Here the CDR3 reads CASSSPGDREGETQYF. Written as DNA, the CDR3 is TGTGCCAGCAGCTCCCCTGGGGACAGGGAAGGGGAGACCCAGTACTTC.

The V gene is TRBV4-1, the J gene TRBJ2-7; 7 nucleotides line up with TRBD2. This CDR3 has 15 amino acids. V trimming: 3 bases; J trimming: 0 bases; junction bases outside the gene matches: 5. Germline assignment: CDR1 MGHRA and CDR2 YSYEKL. The CDR3 DNA follows: TGCGCCAGCAGCCACGGGGGGTCTAGCTCCTACGAGCAGTACTTC. Translating it yields CASSHGGSSSYEQYF.

This clonotype was found many times. J is TRBJ2-7 and V is TRBV30; 14 bases agree with TRBD2. The CDR3 sequence is 15 residues long. The germline V gene encodes CDR1 GTSNPN and CDR2 SVGIG (reference sequence). Losses at the gene ends were 2 bases for V and 4 bases for J; bases not matched to a gene: 4. CDR3 protein: CAWSSGLAGGYEQYF. CDR3 in DNA: TGTGCCTGGAGTTCTGGACTAGCGGGAGGTTACGAGCAGTACTTC.

This clonotype was detected many times. The genes are TRBV4-1 and TRBJ1-1; 7 nucleotides align to TRBD1. Germline V gene lookup returns CDR1 MGHRA and CDR2 YSYEKL. J gave up 5 bases and V 1 base, and 7 bases lay outside the gene matches. The CDR3 is 15 amino acids. For the CDR3, the DNA is TGCGCCAGCAGCCAAGGAAAGACAGGGAGTACTGAAGCTTTCTTT. Its protein is CASSQGKTGSTEAFF.

This clonotype came up many times. The J gene is TRBJ2-1, the V gene TRBV7-8, with D perhaps being TRBD1 or TRBD2 (6 bases each). V lost 4 bases, J lost 5 bases, and 18 bases lay in between. The CDR3 contains 16 residues. CDR1 is SGHVS and CDR2 is FQNEAQ in the germline V gene. CDR3 bases: TGTGCCAGCAGCTCCACCCCCCCTAGGGGGGACAATGAGCAGTTCTTC. Translation: CASSSTPPRGDNEQFF.

The chain is built from TRBV29-1 and TRBJ2-3, with D possibly TRBD1 on 5 matching bases. Germline V gene sequence: CDR1 SQVTM, CDR2 ANQGSEA. V lost 6 bases to trimming and J lost 2 bases, with 15 bases between them. The CDR3 runs 14 residues. This CDR3 reads CSVAGHLNTDTQYF. CDR3 DNA: TGCAGCGTCGCCGGACATCTCAACACAGATACGCAGTATTTT.

The genes are TRBV27 and TRBJ2-3; D perhaps matches TRBD1 (5 bases). The CDR3 is 14 residues long. V shed 2 bases and J shed 4 bases, with 10 bases lying between them. The V gene's germline CDR1 is MNHEY and CDR2 SMNVEV (reference sequence). The CDR3 loop reads CASSLGARPDTQYF. The DNA for the CDR3 is TGTGCCAGCAGTTTAGGGGCCCGCCCAGATACGCAGTATTTT.

In regard to this clonotype: With a much larger clone just one base away, this may be a read error. The V and J genes are TRBV2 and TRBJ2-2, with 12 nucleotides matching TRBD2. The CDR3 covers 17 residues. Per germline, CDR1 SNHLY and CDR2 FYNNEI. J gave up 2 bases and V 8 bases, and 9 bases lay outside the gene matches. CDR3 sequence: CASGFGLAGPNTGELFF. CDR3 in DNA: TGTGCCAGCGGGTTTGGACTAGCGGGACCTAACACCGGGGAGCTGTTTTTT.

This clonotype was seen more than once but under ten times. The rearrangement uses TRBV6-1 and TRBJ2-1, with D possibly being TRBD1 (5 bases). Between the trimmed V and J ends, which lost 4 bases and 3 bases, there was a span of 10 bases. CDR1 is MNHNS and CDR2 is SASEGT in the germline V gene. The CDR3 consists of 14 residues. The DNA for the CDR3 is TGTGCCAGCAGTGCCTACAGGAACTACAATGAGCAGTTCTTC. Translation: CASSAYRNYNEQFF.

In DNA, the CDR3 is TGTGCCAGCAGCCAAGCCTCCCCTTGGGGGGGGAGCTCCTACGAGCAGTACTTC. It codes for CASSQASPWGGSSYEQYF. This chain joins TRBV3-1 and TRBJ2-7, with 7 positions matching TRBD2. With V trimmed by 1 base and J by 0 bases, 12 bases remained unmatched. Per germline, CDR1 LGHDT and CDR2 YNNKEL (reference sequence). The CDR3 runs 18 residues.

This clonotype was seen at least ten times. The CDR3 DNA is TGTGCCAGCAGTTCACGGCCTTCTGGAAACACCATATATTTT. Protein product: CASSSRPSGNTIYF. The chain has TRBV28 and TRBJ1-3; no clear D. CDR1 and CDR2 from the germline V gene are MDHEN and SYDVKM. There are 14 residues in the CDR3. The ends were cut back, 4 bases at V and 1 base at J, with 8 bases in the middle.

The chain has TRBV12-3 or TRBV12-4 and TRBJ1-5; D may be TRBD1 (5 bases). This CDR3 region has 11 residues. V gave up 3 bases and J gave up 9 bases, with 6 bases separating them. Here the CDR3 DNA reads TGTGCCAGCAGTTTTGGGGGGCCCCAGCATTTT. Translating gives CASSFGGPQHF.

This clonotype has a count of ten or more. The rearrangement links TRBV6-1 to TRBJ2-2, with 8 bases lining up with TRBD1. CDR1 is MNHNS and CDR2 is SASEGT in the germline V gene. V shed 5 bases, J shed 0 bases, and the junction held 8 bases outside the gene matches. This CDR3 comprises 17 residues. The CDR3 DNA follows: TGTGCCAGCAGTTTCCTACAGGGGGTCACGAACACCGGGGAGCTGTTTTTT. Amino acids: CASSFLQGVTNTGELFF.

This clonotype was picked up one time. The rearrangement uses TRBV29-1 and TRBJ2-3; D might be TRBD2 (5 bases). The germline V and J ends were trimmed by 5 bases and 1 base, with 10 bases remaining between them. The germline V gene encodes CDR1 SQVTM and CDR2 ANQGSEA. The CDR3 extends over 13 amino acids. The CDR3 reads CSVRSGGTDTQYF. The CDR3 DNA sequence: TGCAGCGTTCGCAGCGGAGGCACAGATACGCAGTATTTT.

This clonotype was observed at least ten times. This rearrangement joins TRBV27 to TRBJ2-2; D may match TRBD1 or TRBD2 (5 bases each). The CDR3 is 14 amino acids. Trimming stripped 2 bases from V and 5 bases from J, with 9 bases between. Per germline, CDR1 MNHEY and CDR2 SMNVEV (reference sequence). In DNA, the CDR3 is TGTGCCAGCAGTTTACTTGAGGGGACCGGGGAGCTGTTTTTT. Amino acid sequence: CASSLLEGTGELFF.

V and J are TRBV20-1 and TRBJ2-1, with TRBD1 as a possible D gene (6 bases). Germline values: CDR1 DFQATT, CDR2 SNEGSKA (reference sequence). This CDR3 has 15 amino acids. V was shortened by 3 bases and J by 5 bases, with 17 bases between the two germline ends. The CDR3, as DNA: TGCAGTGCTAGTCGAGGGGGAGAGATCGACAATGAGCAGTTCTTC. Translated, it gives CSASRGGEIDNEQFF.

V and J are TRBV3-1 and TRBJ2-1; 7 positions match TRBD1. The CDR3 length is 14 residues. Trimming took 5 bases from V and 2 from J; bases not matched to a gene: 3. The germline gives CDR1 LGHDT, CDR2 YNNKEL (reference sequence). For the CDR3, the DNA is TGTGCCAGCAGCGGGCAGGGGGCCTACAATGAGCAGTTCTTC. Protein: CASSGQGAYNEQFF.

For this clonotype: It may be a read error: a sequence one base away is much more abundant. The rearrangement links TRBV27 to TRBJ2-7; D uncertain. The CDR3 covers 14 residues. Trimming pared 8 bases from V and 1 base from J, leaving 15 bases between. CDR1 is MNHEY, CDR2 SMNVEV, per germline (reference sequence). CDR3 DNA sequence: TGTGCCAGCGGTTCATTAGTTTCATCCTACGAGCAGTACTTC. Translating it yields CASGSLVSSYEQYF.

This clonotype was detected many times. J is TRBJ1-1 and V is TRBV5-1, with TRBD1 identical over 9 bases. There are 12 residues in the CDR3. CDR1 SGHRS and CDR2 YFSETQ come from the germline V gene. Unmatched junction bases numbered 0, after V lost 3 bases and J lost 6 bases. The CDR3 sequence: CASSWTGAEAFF. The CDR3 nucleotides are TGCGCCAGCAGCTGGACAGGGGCTGAAGCTTTCTTT.

In nucleotides, the CDR3 is TGTGCCAGCAGCGGCGGCAGACCCTACGAGCAGTACTTC. Its translation is CASSGGRPYEQYF. The chain combines TRBV9 with TRBJ2-7; D uncertain. The V and J ends lost 3 bases and 2 bases respectively, with 9 bases between them. The V gene's germline CDR1 is SGDLS and CDR2 YYNGEE. This CDR3 region has 13 residues.

This clonotype was seen repeatedly, ten times or more. This chain joins TRBV2 and TRBJ1-5; D is ambiguous. The V gene's germline CDR1 is SNHLY and CDR2 FYNNEI. Trimming stripped 3 bases from V and 9 bases from J, with 6 bases between. This CDR3 region has 11 residues. The CDR3 region has the DNA TGTGCCAGCAGTGAGTCATGGCCCCAGCATTTT. It translates to CASSESWPQHF.

In this sample, this clonotype turned up many times. J is TRBJ2-7 and V is TRBV27; TRBD1 or TRBD2 may be the D gene (5 bases each). CDR3 size: 15 residues. Germline loops: CDR1 MNHEY, CDR2 SMNVEV (reference sequence). Trimming shortened V by 3 bases and J by 2 bases, and 14 bases separated the two germline ends. The CDR3 region is CASSLHPGAPYEQYF. For the CDR3, the DNA is TGTGCCAGCAGTTTGCACCCCGGGGCACCCTACGAGCAGTACTTC.

This clonotype appeared a few times. A much larger clone differs from this one at a single base, so this may be a read error. The chain joins TRBV18 to TRBJ2-5; tentative D call: TRBD1 (5 bases). The CDR3 is 13 residues long. The germline gives CDR1 KGHSH, CDR2 LQKENI. For the CDR3, the DNA is TGTGCCAGCTCACCGGTGGGGCAGAAGACCCGGTACTTC. Amino acid sequence: CASSPVGQKTRYF. Full variable domain (outside the CDR3, taken from reference TRBV18 and TRBJ2-5): NAGVMQNPRHLVRRRGQEARLRCSPMKGHSHVYWYRQLPEEGLKFMVYLQKENIIDESGMPKERFSAEFPKEGPSILRIQQVVRGDSAAYFCASSPVGQKTRYFGPGTRLLVL.

This clonotype was recorded at least ten times. This rearrangement joins TRBV10-1 to TRBJ2-7; 9 bases match TRBD2. The CDR3 extends over 15 amino acids. V gave up 3 bases and J gave up 3 bases; unmatched junction bases: 6. Germline V gene sequence: CDR1 WNHNN, CDR2 SYGVQD (reference sequence). CDR3 nucleotides: TGCGCCAGCAGTGATCCTCCTAGCGGGATCTACGAGCAGTACTTC. It is translated as CASSDPPSGIYEQYF.

The sample holds a few counts of this clonotype. This chain joins TRBV29-1 and TRBJ2-1, with 7 bases matching TRBD2. V gave up 6 bases and J gave up 0 bases; unmatched junction bases: 8. This CDR3 spans 15 amino acids. The germline CDR1 and CDR2 sequences are SQVTM and ANQGSEA. As DNA, the CDR3 is TGCAGCGTGCGCATAGCGGGTTACTCCTACAATGAGCAGTTCTTC. Its protein is CSVRIAGYSYNEQFF.